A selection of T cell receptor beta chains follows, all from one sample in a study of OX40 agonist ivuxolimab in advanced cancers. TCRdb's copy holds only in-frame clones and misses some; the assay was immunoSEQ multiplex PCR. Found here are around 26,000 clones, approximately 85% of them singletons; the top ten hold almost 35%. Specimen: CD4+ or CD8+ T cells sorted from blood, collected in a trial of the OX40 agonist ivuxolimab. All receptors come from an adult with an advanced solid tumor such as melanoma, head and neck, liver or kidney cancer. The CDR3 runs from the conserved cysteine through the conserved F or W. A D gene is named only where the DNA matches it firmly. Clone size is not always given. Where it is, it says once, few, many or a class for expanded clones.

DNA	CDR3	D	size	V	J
TGTGCCAGTAGTATTGGTGACACCCACTACGAGCAGTACTTC	CASSIGDTHYEQYF	-	once	TRBV19	TRBJ2-7
TGTGCCAGCAGCTTAGCGAGTTTACTAGCAGGCGGGGAGCTGTTTTTT	CASSLASLLAGGELFF	-	-	TRBV7-9	TRBJ2-2
TGTGCCAGTAGTATAGGAGGGGTTTACAATGAGCAGTTCTTC	CASSIGGVYNEQFF	-	few	TRBV19	TRBJ2-1
TGTGCCATCAGTGAGTCGCCCACAGATACGCAGTATTTT	CAISESPTDTQYF	-	once	TRBV10-3	TRBJ2-3
TGCGCCAGCAGCTTGGTTTCCAGGTTCCAAGAGACCCAGTACTTC	CASSLVSRFQETQYF	-	once	TRBV5-1	TRBJ2-5
TGTGCCAGCAGTGACAGATTGAACACTGAAGCTTTCTTT	CASSDRLNTEAFF	-	-	TRBV27	TRBJ1-1
TGTGCCAGCAGTCGTATTCGAGGAAGCTCCTACAATGAGCAGTTCTTC	CASSRIRGSSYNEQFF	-	-	TRBV28	TRBJ2-1
TGTGCCAGCAGCTTAGCGAACAGGGATTACGAGCAGTACTTC	CASSLANRDYEQYF	-	-	TRBV7-9	TRBJ2-7
TGTGCCAGCAGCCCCCAGGCGGGGGGCGGGAATGAGCAGTTCTTC	CASSPQAGGGNEQFF	TRBD2	-	TRBV7-9	TRBJ2-1
TGTGCCAGTCAGACTAGCGGAAGCACAGATACGCAGTATTTT	CASQTSGSTDTQYF	TRBD2	-	TRBV19	TRBJ2-3
TGTGCCAGCAGTTTATACGGGGATCCGGGTCTAGCCAAAAACATTCAGTACTTC	CASSLYGDPGLAKNIQYF	-	-	TRBV28	TRBJ2-4
TGTGCCAGCAGCCTAGGGACAGTACACGAGCAGTACTTC	CASSLGTVHEQYF	TRBD1	-	TRBV13	TRBJ2-7
TGTGCCAGCAGCCAATCCCCTGGGATAAGCTCTGGAAACACCATATATTTT	CASSQSPGISSGNTIYF	-	-	TRBV16	TRBJ1-3
TGTGCCAGCAGCCAACTTACTAGCGGGAGCCGGTGGGAGCAGTACTTC	CASSQLTSGSRWEQYF	TRBD2	-	TRBV4-2	TRBJ2-7
TGCAGTTCCGGACAGTTCAATGAGCAGTTCTTC	CSSGQFNEQFF	-	-	TRBV29-1	TRBJ2-1
TGTGCCAGCAGTTACTCTAGCGGGAGTGAGAATGAGCAGTTCTTC	CASSYSSGSENEQFF	TRBD2	-	TRBV6-5	TRBJ2-1
TGTGCCAGCAGCTCTCCGACAGGGTCCTACGAGCAGTACTTC	CASSSPTGSYEQYF	TRBD1	-	TRBV5-4	TRBJ2-7
TGTGCCAGCGTTGGGGTCTACGAGCAGTACTTC	CASVGVYEQYF	-	-	TRBV7-6	TRBJ2-7
TGTGCCAGCAGCGTGGGCGGGAGGGCCTCCAATGAGCAGTTCTTC	CASSVGGRASNEQFF	TRBD2	-	TRBV9	TRBJ2-1
TGTGCCAGCAGTTTATTAGGGCCAACTAGCACAGATACGCAGTATTTT	CASSLLGPTSTDTQYF	-	few	TRBV27	TRBJ2-3
TGTGCCAGCGGGAGCCTCACAGATACGCAGTATTTT	CASGSLTDTQYF	-	-	TRBV5-8	TRBJ2-3
TGTGCCAGCAGCCCCCACCCGGAGACATTAGACTCCTACGAGCAGTACTTC	CASSPHPETLDSYEQYF	-	-	TRBV9	TRBJ2-7
TGTGCCAGCAGTGAGGGAGGCGGGAGGCCCCGCACAGATACGCAGTATTTT	CASSEGGGRPRTDTQYF	TRBD2	-	TRBV2	TRBJ2-3
TGTGCCAGCAGCCCTCATCACGGGGAGCTGTTTTTT	CASSPHHGELFF	-	-	TRBV7-9	TRBJ2-2
TGTGCCAGCAGTCTAAGGGGAGAGTCCTATGGCTACACCTTC	CASSLRGESYGYTF	-	few	TRBV6-5	TRBJ1-2
TGTGCCAGCAGCGTAGGGAGTGGCACAGATACGCAGTATTTT	CASSVGSGTDTQYF	-	-	TRBV9	TRBJ2-3
TGTGCCAGCAGCCCAGGGTTAGGGGTCTACGAGCAGTACTTC	CASSPGLGVYEQYF	-	-	TRBV5-6	TRBJ2-7
TGTGCCAGCAGCCGTACAGGGGCGAACACTGAAGCTTTCTTT	CASSRTGANTEAFF	TRBD1	-	TRBV7-9	TRBJ1-1
TGTGCCAGCAGCTTAGTTCGGGGCCCCACAGATACGCAGTATTTT	CASSLVRGPTDTQYF	-	-	TRBV7-8	TRBJ2-3
TGTGCCACCAGCAGAGATTGGGACCCGGGCGAGCAGTACTTC	CATSRDWDPGEQYF	-	-	TRBV15	TRBJ2-7
TGTGCCAGCAGAATTATAGCGGGAGGGCCAGAGAAAGAGCAGTTCTTC	CASRIIAGGPEKEQFF	-	-	TRBV21-1	TRBJ2-1
TGCGCCAGCAGCCAAGGGACAGGAGCTTTCTTT	CASSQGTGAFF	TRBD1	-	TRBV4-3	TRBJ1-1
TGTGCCAGCAGCTACAGCGGACCGAGCTCCTACGAGCAGTACTTC	CASSYSGPSSYEQYF	-	-	TRBV6-6	TRBJ2-7
TGTGCCAGCAGCTTATCGTGGGCTAGCGGGGGCAATGAGCAGTTCTTC	CASSLSWASGGNEQFF	TRBD2	-	TRBV7-2	TRBJ2-1
TGTGCCAGCAGCTTAGGGTCAGGGGCTGAAGCTTTCTTT	CASSLGSGAEAFF	-	-	TRBV7-9	TRBJ1-1
TGTGCCAGCAGCTTGGGTCGGCTCCAAGAGACCCAGTACTTC	CASSLGRLQETQYF	-	-	TRBV5-8	TRBJ2-5